The clone carrying this T cell receptor beta chain came up once. This record belongs to a study of low-dose radiotherapy and immunotherapy resistance in tumors. Study-level background: From cycle 1 day 1, patients took oral aspirin 300 mg every day for four cycles.

TRAV- and TRBV-specific primers, spanning alpha and beta chains, primed first-strand cDNA. A roughly 22-cycle PCR with a constant-region primer and V-primer adapter amplified TCRs. Isolated mRNA underwent amplification via in vitro transcription. From the reads, TCRdb called clonotypes with MiXCR, one entry per CDR3 protein. The data hold approximately 11,000 distinct CDR3 sequences, with approximately 65% observed a single time. V was cut by 8 bases and J by 0 bases, with 4 bases left in between. This CDR3 is 12 amino acids long. The germline CDR1 and CDR2 sequences are MDHEN and SYDVKM. The clonotype comes from a human donor with advanced metastatic prostate, ovarian, gallbladder or colorectal cancer (not recorded which). This table probably holds off-target reads from a library built for another chain. The V and J genes are TRBV28 and TRBJ1-4; no clear D gene. Here the CDR3 DNA reads TGTGCCAGCCGAGCAACTAATGAAAAACTGTTTTTT. It encodes CASRATNEKLFF.